Listed below are T cell receptor beta chains from one sample, sequenced in a study of shared clonotypes between healthy human individuals. Profiled with immunoSEQ multiplex PCR; TCRdb holds only in-frame clones, not every one. The repertoire holds about 700,000 clones, with under 95% as singletons. Material: naive CD8+ T cells sorted from blood. Receptor source: a man younger than 45 in good health. CDR3s include the opening cysteine and the closing phenylalanine or tryptophan. D genes are given only for firm matches. Only part of the rows carry a size: once, few, many, or a class if the clone is expanded.

.,once,TRBJ1-1,TRBV7-9,CASSSPGVRDTEAFF,TGTGCCAGCAGCTCCCCGGGGGTGCGGGATACTGAAGCTTTCTTT
TRBD1,.,TRBJ1-1,TRBV5-1,CASSRLSLRDSYTEAFF,TGCGCCAGCAGCCGTTTATCGCTCCGGGACAGTTACACTGAAGCTTTCTTT
.,few,TRBJ2-7,TRBV25-1,CASSERSYEQYF,TGTGCCAGCAGTGAACGCAGCTACGAGCAGTACTTC
.,.,TRBJ1-1,TRBV4-1,CASSQDRAFDEAFF,TGCGCCAGCAGCCAAGACAGGGCCTTTGATGAAGCTTTCTTT
.,once,TRBJ2-7,TRBV21-1,CASSKESGYTYEQYF,TGTGCCAGCAGCAAAGAAAGCGGGTACACCTACGAGCAGTACTTC
TRBD2,.,TRBJ2-1,TRBV14,CASSYTRGTSGRALGEQFF,TGTGCCAGCAGCTACACCCGGGGGACTAGCGGGAGGGCCTTGGGGGAGCAGTTCTTC
TRBD1,.,TRBJ1-2,TRBV25-1,CASSQGAGGYTF,TGTGCCAGCAGTCAGGGGGCCGGTGGCTACACCTTC
TRBD2,.,TRBJ2-1,TRBV7-9,CASRAGVSSYNEQFF,TGTGCCAGCAGGGCGGGGGTGAGCTCCTACAATGAGCAGTTCTTC
TRBD2,once,TRBJ2-2,TRBV18,CASSPREGRFTGELFF,TGTGCCAGCTCACCTCGGGAGGGCCGTTTCACCGGGGAGCTGTTTTTT
.,.,TRBJ2-3,TRBV11-2,CASSSTAATQYF,TGTGCCAGCAGCTCGACAGCAGCGACGCAGTATTTT
TRBD2,.,TRBJ2-7,TRBV28,CASRRLAGMYEQYF,TGTGCCAGCAGGAGACTAGCGGGAATGTACGAGCAGTACTTC
.,.,TRBJ2-6,TRBV13,CASSLSLGSSGANVLTF,TGTGCCAGCAGCTTGAGCCTGGGATCCTCTGGGGCCAACGTCCTGACTTTC
TRBD1,.,TRBJ1-5,TRBV6-6,CASSVDRGRDQPQHF,TGTGCCAGCAGTGTCGACAGGGGACGGGATCAGCCCCAGCATTTT
TRBD1,.,TRBJ1-4,TRBV4-3,CASSRGQEEKLFF,TGCGCCAGCAGCCGTGGACAGGAAGAGAAACTGTTTTTT
.,.,TRBJ1-5,TRBV27,CASSGNQPQHF,TGTGCCAGCAGCGGTAATCAGCCCCAGCATTTT
TRBD1,.,TRBJ2-1,TRBV4-1,CASSLERQGAYNEQFF,TGCGCCAGCAGCCTAGAAAGACAGGGGGCGTACAATGAGCAGTTCTTC
TRBD2,.,TRBJ2-5,TRBV15,CATSGKREGRETQYF,TGTGCCACCAGCGGCAAGCGGGAGGGTAGGGAGACCCAGTACTTC
TRBD1,once,TRBJ1-2,TRBV6-5,CASSYSNQRTGDGYTF,TGTGCCAGCAGTTACTCCAACCAACGGACAGGGGATGGCTACACCTTC
.,.,TRBJ2-1,TRBV9,CASSDLSEQFF,TGTGCCAGCAGCGACTTAAGTGAGCAGTTCTTC
.,.,TRBJ2-7,TRBV4-1,CASSQVAGMGSYEQYF,TGCGCCAGCAGCCAAGTTGCAGGGATGGGCTCCTACGAGCAGTACTTC
TRBD2,.,TRBJ2-1,TRBV5-6,CASSLPGGSYNEQFF,TGTGCCAGCAGCTTACCCGGGGGGTCCTACAATGAGCAGTTCTTC
.,.,TRBJ2-1,TRBV7-9,CASSFGDEQFF,TGTGCCAGCAGCTTTGGAGATGAGCAGTTCTTC
.,.,TRBJ1-2,TRBV2,CASRRTWGYTF,TGTGCCAGCAGGAGGACTTGGGGCTACACCTTC
.,.,TRBJ2-1,TRBV7-9,CASSSQVSYNEQFF,TGTGCCAGCAGCTCACAGGTCTCCTACAATGAGCAGTTCTTC
.,.,TRBJ2-7,TRBV19,CASSKGQFYEQYF,TGTGCCAGTAGCAAAGGACAATTCTACGAGCAGTACTTC
.,.,TRBJ1-2,TRBV28,CASSLFTVYYGYTF,TGTGCCAGCAGTTTATTTACAGTCTACTATGGCTACACCTTC